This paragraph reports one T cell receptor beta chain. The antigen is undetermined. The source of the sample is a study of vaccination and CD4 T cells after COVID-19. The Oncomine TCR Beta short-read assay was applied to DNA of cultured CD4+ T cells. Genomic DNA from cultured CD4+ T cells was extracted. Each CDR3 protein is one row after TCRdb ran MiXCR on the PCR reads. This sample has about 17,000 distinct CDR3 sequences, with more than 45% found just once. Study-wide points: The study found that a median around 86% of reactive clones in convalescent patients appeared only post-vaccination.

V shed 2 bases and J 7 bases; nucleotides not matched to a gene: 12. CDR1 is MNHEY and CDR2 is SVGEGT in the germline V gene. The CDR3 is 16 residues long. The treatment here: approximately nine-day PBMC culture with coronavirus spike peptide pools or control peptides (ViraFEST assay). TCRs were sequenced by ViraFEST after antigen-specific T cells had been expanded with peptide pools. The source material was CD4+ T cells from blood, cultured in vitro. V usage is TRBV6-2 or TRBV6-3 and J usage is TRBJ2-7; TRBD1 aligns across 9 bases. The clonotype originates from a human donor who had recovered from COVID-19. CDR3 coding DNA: TGTGCCAGCAGTTACCCGCGCGGGACAGGGCCTTGGGAGCAGTACTTC. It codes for CASSYPRGTGPWEQYF.